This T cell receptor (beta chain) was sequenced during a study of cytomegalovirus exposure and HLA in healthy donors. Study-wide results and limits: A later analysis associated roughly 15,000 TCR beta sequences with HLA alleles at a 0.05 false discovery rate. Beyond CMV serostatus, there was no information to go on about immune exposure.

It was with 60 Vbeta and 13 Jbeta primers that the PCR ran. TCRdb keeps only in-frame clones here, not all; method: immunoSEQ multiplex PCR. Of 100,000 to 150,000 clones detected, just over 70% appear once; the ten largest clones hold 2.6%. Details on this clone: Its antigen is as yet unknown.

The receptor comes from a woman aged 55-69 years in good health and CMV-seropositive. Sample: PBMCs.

CDR3 amino acids: CASSFQGEQFF. As DNA, the CDR3 is TGCGCCAGCAGCTTCCAGGGTGAGCAGTTCTTC. V is TRBV5-1 and J is TRBJ2-1; TRBD1 might be the D (5 bases). The germline CDR1 and CDR2 sequences are SGHRS and YFSETQ. V lost 2 bases and J 9 bases, leaving 6 bases between the germline ends. This CDR3 has 11 amino acids.